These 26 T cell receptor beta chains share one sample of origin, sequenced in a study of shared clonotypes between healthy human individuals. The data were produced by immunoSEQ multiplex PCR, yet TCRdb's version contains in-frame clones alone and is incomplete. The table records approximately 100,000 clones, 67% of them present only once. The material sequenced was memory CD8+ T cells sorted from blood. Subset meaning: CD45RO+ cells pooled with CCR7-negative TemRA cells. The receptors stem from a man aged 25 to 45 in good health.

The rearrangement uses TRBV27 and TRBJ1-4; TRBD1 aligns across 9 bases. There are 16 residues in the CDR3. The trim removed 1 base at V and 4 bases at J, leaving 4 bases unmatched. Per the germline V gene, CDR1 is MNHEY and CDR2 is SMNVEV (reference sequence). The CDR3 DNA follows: TGTGCCAGCAGTTTATTAGGGACAGGGAATAATGAAAAACTGTTTTTT. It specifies CASSLLGTGNNEKLFF.

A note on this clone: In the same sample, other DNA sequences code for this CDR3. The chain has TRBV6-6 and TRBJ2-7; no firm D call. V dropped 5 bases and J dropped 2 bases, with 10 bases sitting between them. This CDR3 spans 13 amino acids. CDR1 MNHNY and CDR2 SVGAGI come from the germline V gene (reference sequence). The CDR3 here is CASSPGPPYEQYF. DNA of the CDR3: TGTGCCAGCAGTCCGGGTCCTCCCTACGAGCAGTACTTC.

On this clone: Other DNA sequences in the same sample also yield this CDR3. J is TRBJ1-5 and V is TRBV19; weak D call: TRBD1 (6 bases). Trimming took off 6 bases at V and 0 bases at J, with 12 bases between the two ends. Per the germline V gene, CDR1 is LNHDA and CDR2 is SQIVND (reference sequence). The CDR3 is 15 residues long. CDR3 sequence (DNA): TGTGCCAGTAGGACAGGACGTTATAGCAATCAGCCCCAGCATTTT. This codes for CASRTGRYSNQPQHF.

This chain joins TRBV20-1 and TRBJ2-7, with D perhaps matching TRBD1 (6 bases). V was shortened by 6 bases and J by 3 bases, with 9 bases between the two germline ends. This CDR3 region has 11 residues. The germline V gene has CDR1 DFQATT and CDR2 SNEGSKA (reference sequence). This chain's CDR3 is CSAGTLYEQYF. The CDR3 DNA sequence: TGCAGTGCGGGGACACTCTACGAGCAGTACTTC.

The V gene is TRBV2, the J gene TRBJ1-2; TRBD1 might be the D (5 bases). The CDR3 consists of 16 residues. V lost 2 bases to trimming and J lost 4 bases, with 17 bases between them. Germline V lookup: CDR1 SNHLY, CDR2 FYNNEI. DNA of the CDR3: TGTGCCAGCAGTGAATTGGGGGACTCGGTCGGCTATGGCTACACCTTC. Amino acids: CASSELGDSVGYGYTF.

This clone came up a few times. The CDR3 DNA reads TGCGCCAGCAGCCTTACGGGGGACCCCAAAAACATTCAGTACTTC. Translated: CASSLTGDPKNIQYF. The chain employs TRBV4-3 and TRBJ2-4, with D possibly matching TRBD2 (6 bases). This CDR3 is 15 amino acids long. CDR1 and CDR2 (germline): LGHNA, YSLEER. Deletions cut 4 bases from V and 2 bases from J, with 12 bases between.

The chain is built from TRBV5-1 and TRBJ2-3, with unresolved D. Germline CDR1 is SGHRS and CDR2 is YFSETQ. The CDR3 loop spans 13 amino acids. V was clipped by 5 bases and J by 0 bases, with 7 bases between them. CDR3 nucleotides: TGCGCCAGCAGACTGGACAGCACAGATACGCAGTATTTT. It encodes CASRLDSTDTQYF.

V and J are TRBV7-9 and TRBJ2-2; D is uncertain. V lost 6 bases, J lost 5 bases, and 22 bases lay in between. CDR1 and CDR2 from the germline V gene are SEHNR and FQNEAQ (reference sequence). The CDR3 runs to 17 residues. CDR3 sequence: CASSSTPLGPRTGELFF. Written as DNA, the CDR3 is TGTGCCAGCAGTTCAACCCCCCTAGGGCCAAGGACCGGGGAGCTGTTTTTT.

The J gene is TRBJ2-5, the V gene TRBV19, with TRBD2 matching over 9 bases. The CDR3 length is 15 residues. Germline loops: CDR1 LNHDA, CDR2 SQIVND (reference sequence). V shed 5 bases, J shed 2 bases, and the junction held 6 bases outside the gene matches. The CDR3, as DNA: TGTGCCAGTAGTGTGACTAGCGGAATTCAAGAGACCCAGTACTTC. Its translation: CASSVTSGIQETQYF.

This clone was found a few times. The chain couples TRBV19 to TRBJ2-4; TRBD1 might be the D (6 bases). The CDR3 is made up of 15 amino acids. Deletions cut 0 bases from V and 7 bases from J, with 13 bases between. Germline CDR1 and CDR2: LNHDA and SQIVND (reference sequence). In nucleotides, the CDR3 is TGTGCCAGTAGTATAGATAAGGGGGACAACAACATTCAGTACTTC. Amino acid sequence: CASSIDKGDNNIQYF.

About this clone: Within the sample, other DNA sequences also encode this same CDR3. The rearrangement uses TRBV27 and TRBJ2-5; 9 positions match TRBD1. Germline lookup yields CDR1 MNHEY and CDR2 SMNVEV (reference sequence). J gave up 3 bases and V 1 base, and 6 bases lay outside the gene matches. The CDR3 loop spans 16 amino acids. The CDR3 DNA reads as TGTGCCAGCAGTTTATTATCGGACAGGGGCGAAGAGACCCAGTACTTC. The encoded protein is CASSLLSDRGEETQYF.

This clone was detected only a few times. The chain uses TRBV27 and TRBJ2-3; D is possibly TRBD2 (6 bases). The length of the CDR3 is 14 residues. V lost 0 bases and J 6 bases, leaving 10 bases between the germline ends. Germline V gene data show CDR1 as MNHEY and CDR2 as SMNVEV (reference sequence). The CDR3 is CASSLSAGSDTQYF. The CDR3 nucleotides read TGTGCCAGCAGTTTATCTGCGGGATCCGATACGCAGTATTTT.

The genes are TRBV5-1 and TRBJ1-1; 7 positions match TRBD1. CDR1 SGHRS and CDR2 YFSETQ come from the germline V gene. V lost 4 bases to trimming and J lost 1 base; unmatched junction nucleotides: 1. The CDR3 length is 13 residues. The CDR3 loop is CASSRDRNTEAFF. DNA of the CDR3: TGCGCCAGCAGCCGGGACAGGAACACTGAAGCTTTCTTT.

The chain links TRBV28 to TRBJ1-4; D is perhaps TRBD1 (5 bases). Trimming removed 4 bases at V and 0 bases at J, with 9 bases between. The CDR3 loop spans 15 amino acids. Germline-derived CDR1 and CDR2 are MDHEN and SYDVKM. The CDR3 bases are TGTGCCAGCAGTTGGGCAGGGACAACTAATGAAAAACTGTTTTTT. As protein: CASSWAGTTNEKLFF.

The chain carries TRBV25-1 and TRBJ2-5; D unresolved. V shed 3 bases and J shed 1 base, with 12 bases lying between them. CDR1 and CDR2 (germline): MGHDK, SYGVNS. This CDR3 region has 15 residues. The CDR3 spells CASSDGQYFQETQYF. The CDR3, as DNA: TGTGCCAGCAGTGATGGTCAGTACTTCCAAGAGACCCAGTACTTC.

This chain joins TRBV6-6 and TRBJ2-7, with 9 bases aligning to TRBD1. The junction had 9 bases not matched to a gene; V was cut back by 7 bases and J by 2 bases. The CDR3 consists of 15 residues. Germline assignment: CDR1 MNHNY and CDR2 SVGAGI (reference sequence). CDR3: CASTTRDRETYEQYF. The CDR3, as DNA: TGTGCCAGCACCACCCGGGACAGGGAAACCTACGAGCAGTACTTC.

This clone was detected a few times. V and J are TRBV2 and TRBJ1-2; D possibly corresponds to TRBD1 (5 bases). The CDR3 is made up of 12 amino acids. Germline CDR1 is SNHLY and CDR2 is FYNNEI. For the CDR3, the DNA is TGTGTCCGGGGGGGTAGGGCGGCTGGCTACACCTTC. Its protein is CVRGGRAAGYTF.

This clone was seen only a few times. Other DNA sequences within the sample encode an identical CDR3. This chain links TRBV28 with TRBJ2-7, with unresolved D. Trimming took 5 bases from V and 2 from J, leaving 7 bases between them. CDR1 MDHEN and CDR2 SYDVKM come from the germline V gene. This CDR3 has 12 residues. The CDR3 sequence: CASSPPTYEQYF. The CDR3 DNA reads TGTGCCAGCAGTCCTCCGACCTACGAGCAGTACTTC.

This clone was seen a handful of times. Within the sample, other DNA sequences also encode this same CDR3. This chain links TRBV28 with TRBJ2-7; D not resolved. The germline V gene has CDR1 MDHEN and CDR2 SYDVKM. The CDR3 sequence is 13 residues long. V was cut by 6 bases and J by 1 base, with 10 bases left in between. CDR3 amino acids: CASSSGVSYEQYF. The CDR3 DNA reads TGTGCCAGCAGCTCTGGGGTATCCTACGAGCAGTACTTC.

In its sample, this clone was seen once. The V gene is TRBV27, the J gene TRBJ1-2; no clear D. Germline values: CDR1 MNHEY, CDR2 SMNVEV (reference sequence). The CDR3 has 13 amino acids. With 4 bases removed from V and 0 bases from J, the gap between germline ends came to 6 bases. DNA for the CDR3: TGTGCCAGCAGTTACAGCTCTAACTATGGCTACACCTTC. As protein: CASSYSSNYGYTF.

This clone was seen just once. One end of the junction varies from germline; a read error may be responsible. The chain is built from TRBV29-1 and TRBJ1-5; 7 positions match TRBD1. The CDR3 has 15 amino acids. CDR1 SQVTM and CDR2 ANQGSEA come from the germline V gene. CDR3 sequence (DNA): TGCAGCGCCCAATCGGCAGGGGGAGGCAATCAGTCCCAGCATTTT. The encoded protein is CSAQSAGGGNQSQHF.

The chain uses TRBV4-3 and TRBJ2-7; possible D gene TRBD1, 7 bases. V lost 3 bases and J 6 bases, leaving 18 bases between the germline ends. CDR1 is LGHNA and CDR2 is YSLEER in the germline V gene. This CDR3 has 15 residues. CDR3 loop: CASSQTGQAGLEQYF. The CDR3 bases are TGCGCCAGCAGCCAGACAGGACAGGCGGGGCTCGAGCAGTACTTC.

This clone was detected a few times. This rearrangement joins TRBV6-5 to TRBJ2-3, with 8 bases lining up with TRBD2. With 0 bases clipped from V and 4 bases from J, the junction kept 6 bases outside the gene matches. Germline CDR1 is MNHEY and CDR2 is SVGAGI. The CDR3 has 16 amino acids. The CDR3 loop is CASSYSAGGGSDTQYF. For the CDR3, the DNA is TGTGCCAGCAGTTACTCCGCGGGAGGTGGGTCAGATACGCAGTATTTT.

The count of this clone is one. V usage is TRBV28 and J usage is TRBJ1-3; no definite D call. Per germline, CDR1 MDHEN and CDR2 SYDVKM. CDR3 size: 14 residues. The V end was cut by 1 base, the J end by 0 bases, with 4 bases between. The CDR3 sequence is CASSLFLSGNTIYF. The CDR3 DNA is TGTGCCAGCAGTTTATTTCTCTCTGGAAACACCATATATTTT.

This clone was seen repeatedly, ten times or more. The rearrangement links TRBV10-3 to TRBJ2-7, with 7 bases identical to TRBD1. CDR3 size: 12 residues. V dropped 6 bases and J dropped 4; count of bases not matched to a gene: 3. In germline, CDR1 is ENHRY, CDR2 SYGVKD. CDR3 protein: CAIRGDSYEQYF. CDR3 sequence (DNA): TGTGCCATCAGAGGGGACAGTTACGAGCAGTACTTC.

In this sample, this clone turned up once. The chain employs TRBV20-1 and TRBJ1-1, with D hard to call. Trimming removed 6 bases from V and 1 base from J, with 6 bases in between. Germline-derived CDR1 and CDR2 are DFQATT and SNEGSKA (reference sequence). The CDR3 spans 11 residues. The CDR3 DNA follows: TGCAGTGCGAAAGGGAACACTGAAGCTTTCTTT. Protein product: CSAKGNTEAFF.